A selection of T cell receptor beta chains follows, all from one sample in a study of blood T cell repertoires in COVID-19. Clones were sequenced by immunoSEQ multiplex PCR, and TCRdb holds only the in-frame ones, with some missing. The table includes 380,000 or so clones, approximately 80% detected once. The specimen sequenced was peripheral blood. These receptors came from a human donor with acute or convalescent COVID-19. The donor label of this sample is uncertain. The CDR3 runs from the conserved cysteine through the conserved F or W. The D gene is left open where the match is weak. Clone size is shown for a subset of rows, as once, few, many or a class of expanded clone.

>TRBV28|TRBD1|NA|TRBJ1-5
TGTGCCAGCAGTACGGGACAGGCGGTTAGGCAGCCCCAGCATTTT
CASSTGQAVRQPQHF
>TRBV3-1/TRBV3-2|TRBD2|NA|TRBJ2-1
TGTGCCAGCAGGGAACTAGCGGGAAGGGGGGAGCAGTTCTTC
CASRELAGRGEQFF
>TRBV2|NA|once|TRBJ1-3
TGTGCCAGCAGTGTCTACAGCTCTGGAAACACCATATATTTT
CASSVYSSGNTIYF
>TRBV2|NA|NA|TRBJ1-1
TGTGCCAGCAGACGTCCGGCGGGGGCTAGCGCTGAAGCTTTCTTT
CASRRPAGASAEAFF
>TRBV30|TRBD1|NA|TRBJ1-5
TGTGCCTGGACCAAACAGGGGAACAATCAGCCCCAGCATTTT
CAWTKQGNNQPQHF
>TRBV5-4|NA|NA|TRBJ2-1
TGTGCCAGCAGCTTGGCCAAAGGGGAAAGCCGGTGGAATGAGCAGTTCTTC
CASSLAKGESRWNEQFF
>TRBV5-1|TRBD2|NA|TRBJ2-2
TGCGCCAGCAGCTTCGGAACTAGCGGGAGAGAGGCCGGGGAGCTGTTTTTT
CASSFGTSGREAGELFF
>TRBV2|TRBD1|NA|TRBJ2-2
TGTGCCAGCAGAGCCTCCGGGACAGGGGGCTCCGGGGAGCTGTTTTTT
CASRASGTGGSGELFF
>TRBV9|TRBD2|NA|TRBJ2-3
TGTGCCAGCAGCCTAGCGGGGGGCACAGATACGCAGTATTTT
CASSLAGGTDTQYF
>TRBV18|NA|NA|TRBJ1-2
TGTGCCAGCTCACCCCCTAGGAGCTCGTCTAACTATGGCTACACCTTC
CASSPPRSSSNYGYTF
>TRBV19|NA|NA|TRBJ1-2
TGTGCCAGTAGTATCGGCAGGGAGGGTTCGGGCTACACCTTC
CASSIGREGSGYTF
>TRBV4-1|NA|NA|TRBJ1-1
TGCGCCAGCGGGGGCAGGGCAGACACTGAAGCTTTCTTT
CASGGRADTEAFF
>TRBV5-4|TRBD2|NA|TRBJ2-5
TGTGCCAGCAGCTTGGCGGGGGGGCACTCAGAGACCCAGTACTTC
CASSLAGGHSETQYF
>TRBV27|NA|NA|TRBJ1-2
TGTGCCAGCAGTCCCCGGGTCGGCACCTCGGAGAGCTACACCTTC
CASSPRVGTSESYTF
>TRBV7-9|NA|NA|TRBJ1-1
TGTGCCAGCAGCTCCGCTGTGAGAACTGAAGCTTTCTTT
CASSSAVRTEAFF
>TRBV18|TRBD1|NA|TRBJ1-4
TGTGCCAGCTCATCAGCTCGACAGGGCACTAATGAAAAACTGTTTTTT
CASSSARQGTNEKLFF
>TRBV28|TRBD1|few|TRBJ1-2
TGTGCCAGCAGTTTACCCGGGACAGCCAACTATGGCTACACCTTC
CASSLPGTANYGYTF
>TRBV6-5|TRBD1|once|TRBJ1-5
TGTGCCACTTCGGACAGGGACAATCAGCCCCAGCATTTT
CATSDRDNQPQHF
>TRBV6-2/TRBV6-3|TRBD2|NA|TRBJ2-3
TGTGCCAGCAGCGGACTAGCGGGAGCTTATCTTGCTAGCACAGATACGCAGTATTTT
CASSGLAGAYLASTDTQYF
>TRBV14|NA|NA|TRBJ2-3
TGTGCCAGCAGCCAAGACGGGAGAAGCACAGATACGCAGTATTTT
CASSQDGRSTDTQYF
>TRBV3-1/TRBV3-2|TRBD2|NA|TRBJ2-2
TGTGCCAGCAGCCAGGGACTAGCGGGGGGGGAGCTGTTTTTT
CASSQGLAGGELFF
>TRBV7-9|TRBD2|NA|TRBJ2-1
TGTGCCAGCAGCTTGCTGAGCGGGAGGGTGGATGAGCAGTTCTTC
CASSLLSGRVDEQFF
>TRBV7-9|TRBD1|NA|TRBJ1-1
TGTGCCAGCAGCTTAGTTCTTGGGACAGGGAGGGCTGAAGCTTTCTTT
CASSLVLGTGRAEAFF
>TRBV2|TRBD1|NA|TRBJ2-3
TGTGCCAGCAGTGATGGGACAGGGGCCACAGATACGCAGTATTTT
CASSDGTGATDTQYF
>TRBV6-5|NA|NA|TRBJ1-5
TGTGCCAGCAGCCTGGGTCCGAGGCGGGGGGCCCAGCATTTT
CASSLGPRRGAQHF
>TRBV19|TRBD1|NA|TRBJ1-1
TGTGCCAGTAGTAGGGACAGGGGAAGGACTGAAGCTTTCTTT
CASSRDRGRTEAFF
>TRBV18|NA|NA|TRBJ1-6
TGTGCCAGCTCACCAGGGGGGGACTCACCCCTCCACTTT
CASSPGGDSPLHF
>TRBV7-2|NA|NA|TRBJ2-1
TGTGCCAGCAGCTTAAGCCTAGCCTCCTACAATGAGCAGTTCTTC
CASSLSLASYNEQFF
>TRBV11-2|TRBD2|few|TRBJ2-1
TGTGCCAGCAGCTTAGTACTAGCGGGGTACAATGAGCAGTTCTTC
CASSLVLAGYNEQFF
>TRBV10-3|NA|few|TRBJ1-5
TGTGCCATCAGCGAGCGGGGCAATCAGCCCCAGCATTTT
CAISERGNQPQHF
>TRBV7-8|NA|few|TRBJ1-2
TGTGCCAGCAGCTACCGAAAGGGGGGGCACCTCTATGGCTACACCTTC
CASSYRKGGHLYGYTF
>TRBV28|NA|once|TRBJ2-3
TGTGCCAGTTGGAGTAAAGGAACCACCGATACGCAGTATTTT
CASWSKGTTDTQYF
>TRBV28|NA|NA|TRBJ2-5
TGTGCCAGCAGTCAGGGTGGGGCGGAGACCCAGTACTTC
CASSQGGAETQYF
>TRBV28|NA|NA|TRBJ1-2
TGTGCCAGCAGTTTAGCGGACAGTTATGGCTACACCTTC
CASSLADSYGYTF
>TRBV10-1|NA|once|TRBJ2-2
TGCGCCAGCAGGAAGGGACACAGCGGCGAGCTGTTTTTT
CASRKGHSGELFF
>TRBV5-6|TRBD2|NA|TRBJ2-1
TGTGCCAGCAGCCCCATAGCGGGCAATGAGCAGTTCTTC
CASSPIAGNEQFF
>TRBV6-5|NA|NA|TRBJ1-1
TGTGCCAGCAGTTACTCAGAGGGTGAAGCTTTCTTT
CASSYSEGEAFF
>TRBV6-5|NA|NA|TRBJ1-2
TGTGCCAGCAGTTACTCGCAGGGTCCACTCTATGGCTACACCTTC
CASSYSQGPLYGYTF
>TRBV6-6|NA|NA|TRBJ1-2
TGTGCCAGCAGCTGGACAGAGAACTATGGCTACACCTTC
CASSWTENYGYTF
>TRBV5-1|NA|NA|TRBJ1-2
TGCGCCAGCAGCTTGAATACAGGCGGAATCTATGGCTACACCTTC
CASSLNTGGIYGYTF
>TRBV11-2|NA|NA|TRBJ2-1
TGTGCCAGCAGCCGCATCGCCTTTCTGCGTCAGCAGTTCTTC
CASSRIAFLRQQFF
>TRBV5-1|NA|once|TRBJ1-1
TGCGCCAGCAGCGCACTTCCAGTAGGGGGAGCTTTCTTT
CASSALPVGGAFF